This T cell receptor (beta chain) was observed in a study of blood T cell repertoires in COVID-19. In this sample, this clone turned up a few times. The assay was immunoSEQ multiplex PCR, and TCRdb's table has in-frame clones only and misses some. This table has a few hundred thousand clones, 85% to 90% appearing once. V lost 5 bases, J lost 4 bases, and 10 bases stayed unmatched. CDR3 length: 16 amino acids. The germline gives CDR1 MNHEY, CDR2 SMNVEV (reference sequence). Material: peripheral blood. The receptor comes from a woman in her fifties or sixties with acute or convalescent COVID-19. The chain has TRBV27 and TRBJ1-1, with 10 nucleotides matching TRBD1. The CDR3 DNA reads as TGTGCCAGCAGTCCAAGTTTGGGGACAGGGGTCACTGAAGCTTTCTTT. It is translated as CASSPSLGTGVTEAFF.